The source of this T cell receptor (beta chain) is a study of T cells after yellow fever vaccination. About the research overall: Fractions low in cell number were prepared with SMART-Seq v4 Ultra Low Input.

UMIs and a universal primer site were added when TCR cDNA was made by 5'RACE template switching. Each CDR3 protein gets one entry after TCRdb re-called the 5' RACE reads with MiXCR. The repertoire holds hundreds of thousands of distinct CDR3 sequences, with roughly 7.5% as singletons. The CDR3 runs 12 residues. The germline V gene encodes CDR1 LGHDT and CDR2 YNNKEL (reference sequence). The V end was cut by 4 bases, the J end by 4 bases, with 7 bases between. This clonotype has only a few counts. Its antigen is unidentified. Study results and caveats: The secondary T-cell response peaked on day 5, not day 15, but was weaker. A minor fraction of clonotypes spanned both CD4 and CD8 compartments.

V usage is TRBV3-1 and J usage is TRBJ1-2, with D unresolved. The receptor's source is a man aged 18 to 30 who received the YFV17D yellow fever vaccine. The source material was PBMCs, sampled about 41 days after the first yellow fever vaccination. CDR3 in DNA: TGTGCCAGCAGCCGTCTGACCTATGGCTACACCTTC. As protein: CASSRLTYGYTF.